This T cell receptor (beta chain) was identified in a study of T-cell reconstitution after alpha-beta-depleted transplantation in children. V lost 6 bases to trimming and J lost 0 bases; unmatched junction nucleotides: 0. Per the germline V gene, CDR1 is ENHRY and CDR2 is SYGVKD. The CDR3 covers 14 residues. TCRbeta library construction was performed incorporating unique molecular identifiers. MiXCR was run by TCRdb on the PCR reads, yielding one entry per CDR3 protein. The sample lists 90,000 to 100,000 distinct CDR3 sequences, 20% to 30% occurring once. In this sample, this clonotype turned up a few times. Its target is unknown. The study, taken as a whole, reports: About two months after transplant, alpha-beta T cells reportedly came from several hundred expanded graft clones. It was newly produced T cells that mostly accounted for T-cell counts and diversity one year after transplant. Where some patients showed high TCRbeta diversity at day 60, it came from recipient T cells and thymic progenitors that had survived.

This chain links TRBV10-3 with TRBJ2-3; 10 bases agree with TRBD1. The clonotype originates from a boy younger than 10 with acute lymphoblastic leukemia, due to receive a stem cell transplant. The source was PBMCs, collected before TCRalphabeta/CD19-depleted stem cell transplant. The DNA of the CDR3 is TGTGCCATCAGGGGACAGGGGAGCACAGATACGCAGTATTTT. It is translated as CAIRGQGSTDTQYF.